The subject of this entry is one TCR beta chain. The V gene end was trimmed by 3 bases and the J gene end by 0 bases; junction bases not matched to a gene: 1. This CDR3 has 17 residues. The V gene's germline CDR1 is KGHDR and CDR2 SFDVKD. Profiled with immunoSEQ multiplex PCR; TCRdb holds only in-frame clones, not every one. The table includes some 52,000 clones, roughly 88% detected once. This record belongs to a study of blood T cell repertoires in COVID-19. This sequence was found in a human donor in a cohort sampled during active COVID-19. J is TRBJ2-1 and V is TRBV24-1, with TRBD2 matching 13 bases. Input material: peripheral blood. CDR3 coding DNA: TGTGCCACCAGTGATACTAGCGGGAGGGCCTCCTACAATGAGCAGTTCTTC. Its protein product is CATSDTSGRASYNEQFF.